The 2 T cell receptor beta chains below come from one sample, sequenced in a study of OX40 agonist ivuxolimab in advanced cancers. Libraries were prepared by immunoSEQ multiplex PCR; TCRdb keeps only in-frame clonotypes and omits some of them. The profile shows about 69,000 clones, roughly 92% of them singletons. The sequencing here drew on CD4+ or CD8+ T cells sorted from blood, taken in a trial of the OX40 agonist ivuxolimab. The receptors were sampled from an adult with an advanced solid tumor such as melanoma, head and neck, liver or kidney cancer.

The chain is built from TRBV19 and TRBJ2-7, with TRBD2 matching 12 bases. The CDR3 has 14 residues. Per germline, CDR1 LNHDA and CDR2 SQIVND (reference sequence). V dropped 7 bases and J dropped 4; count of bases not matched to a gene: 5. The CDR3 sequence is CASTPTSGSYEQYF. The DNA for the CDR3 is TGTGCCAGTACCCCGACTAGCGGGAGTTACGAGCAGTACTTC.

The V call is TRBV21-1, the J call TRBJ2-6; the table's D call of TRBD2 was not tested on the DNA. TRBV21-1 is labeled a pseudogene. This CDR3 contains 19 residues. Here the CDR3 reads CASSKGRAGAHSGANVLTF. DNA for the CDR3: TGTGCCAGCAGCAAAGGAAGAGCGGGAGCCCACTCTGGGGCCAACGTCCTGACTTTC.